Listed below are T cell receptor beta chains from one sample, sequenced in a study of cytomegalovirus exposure and HLA in healthy donors. TCRdb's copy holds only in-frame clones and misses some; the assay was immunoSEQ multiplex PCR. The sample has fewer than 200,000 clones, 70% to 80% seen once. Sequencing was done on a sample of PBMCs. The receptors shown here come from a female donor in good health and CMV-seronegative. Both conserved end residues are trimmed from each CDR3. D genes are given only for firm matches.

j_call v_call d_call cdr3_aa
TRBJ1-4 TRBV5-5 TRBD1 ASSTGGTTNEKLF
TRBJ2-3 TRBV10-1 TRBD1 ASVLGQGAHRGVTDTQY
TRBJ2-5 TRBV4-3 TRBD2 ASSQNRLAGNQETQY
TRBJ1-4 TRBV5-5 TRBD1 ASSQDRGREEKLF
TRBJ2-7 TRBV28 TRBD2 KCGSSYEQY
TRBJ2-7 TRBV15 - ATSRERAGSYEQY
TRBJ1-3 TRBV2 TRBD1 ASSGGTGGNTIY
TRBJ1-1 TRBV6-6 TRBD1 ASGWGQTNTEAF
TRBJ1-5 TRBV19 - ASSIDPKPGDQPQH
TRBJ1-2 TRBV7-3 TRBD1 ASSSGTGQGYT
TRBJ2-3 TRBV5-4 - ASSGGRSSTDTQY
TRBJ2-3 TRBV6-1 TRBD2 ASSATSGGLTDTDTQY
TRBJ2-5 TRBV28 - ASSIPLPSREETQY
TRBJ1-2 TRBV11-2 - ASSSDNRASNYGYT
TRBJ1-1 TRBV18 - ASSPVRGLGITEAF
TRBJ1-5 TRBV7-2 - ASSLEPSGQPQH
TRBJ2-5 TRBV18 TRBD2 ASSPFSRLAGDQETQY
TRBJ2-2 TRBV6-1 TRBD1 ASSVGQGTGELF
- TRBV2 TRBD2 ASSVESGSEYEQY
TRBJ1-2 TRBV27 - ASSFGWGGLYGYT